This TCR beta chain was obtained from a study of blood T cell repertoires in COVID-19. V lost 3 bases, J lost 3 bases, and 13 bases stayed unmatched. This CDR3 has 17 residues. Germline CDR1 reads SGDLS; CDR2 reads YYNGEE. Profiling relied on immunoSEQ multiplex PCR, and the TCRdb table lists in-frame clones only, not all of them. The sample has around 170,000 clones; about 88% are singletons. This receptor was obtained from a man aged 55 to 69 with COVID-19, enrolled during active disease. The source material was peripheral blood. The chain is built from TRBV9 and TRBJ2-3; TRBD1 agrees at 7 bases. The CDR3 bases are TGTGCCAGCAGCGCCTCAACCGGGACAGCTATGACAGATACGCAGTATTTT. Its translation: CASSASTGTAMTDTQYF.